The 21 T cell receptor beta chains below come from one sample, sequenced in a study of blood T cells in healthy people across ages (dated by TCRdb to between 2015 and 2016). Library construction relied on 5' RACE. Sequencing used an Illumina HiSeq 2500. A second PCR of about 6 to 11 cycles was performed with a sample-barcoded 5' primer and a J-beta primer mix. The public reads were quality trimmed at Q25 with fastp and then assembled into clones with MiXCR by TCRdb, keeping productive beta chains. Under each unique CDR3 protein, matching rows form one entry showing the most common genes and DNA. The sample has 870,000 or so distinct CDR3 sequences on record, under 30% of them singletons. Of the sample, 15% to 20% is held by the ten largest clones. The sample was blood. These receptors originate from a woman of 80 years or more in good health.

Many counts were recorded for this clonotype. The gene calls are TRBV12-3 or TRBV12-4 and TRBJ1-1, with TRBD1 identical over 7 bases. Unmatched junction bases numbered 9, after V lost 6 bases and J lost 5 bases. This CDR3 region has 14 residues. CDR3 nucleotide sequence: TGTGCCAGCAGCCGACAGGGAAGGGTTACTGAAGCTTTCTTT. It codes for CASSRQGRVTEAFF.

A few counts support this clonotype. The chain recombines TRBV6-6 with TRBJ2-5, with 12 bases identical to TRBD2. V lost 6 bases and J lost 5; bases outside the gene matches: 10. The CDR3 sequence is 16 residues long. Per germline, CDR1 MNHNY and CDR2 SVGAGI (reference sequence). CDR3 region: CASSRPSGGAGETQYF. DNA of the CDR3: TGTGCCAGCAGCCGTCCTAGCGGGGGGGCCGGTGAGACCCAGTACTTC.

A word on this clonotype: Being one base from a much bigger clone, this may be a read error. V is TRBV6-2 or TRBV6-3 and J is TRBJ1-6, with D tentatively TRBD1 (5 bases). This CDR3 region has 15 residues. Trimming left V 2 bases short and J 7 bases short, with 12 bases between. Germline lookup yields CDR1 MNHEY and CDR2 SVGEGT. The CDR3 reads CASSYMGLRNSPLHF. CDR3 in DNA: TGTGCCAGCAGTTACATGGGGCTTCGGAATTCACCCCTCCACTTT.

This clonotype has a count of ten or more. The V call is TRBV10-3, the J call TRBJ1-2; D is undetermined. Germline assignment: CDR1 ENHRY and CDR2 SYGVKD. Trimming took 3 bases from V and 2 from J, leaving 4 bases between them. The CDR3 is 12 amino acids. As DNA, the CDR3 is TGTGCCATCAGTGATCAGAACTATGGCTACACCTTC. Translating it yields CAISDQNYGYTF.

This clonotype was recorded at least ten times. The J gene is TRBJ1-1, the V gene TRBV7-2, with TRBD1 matching over 8 bases. The junction had 5 bases not matched to a gene; V was cut back by 3 bases and J by 2 bases. CDR1 SGHTA and CDR2 FQGNSA come from the germline V gene. This CDR3 has 15 amino acids. CDR3 sequence: CASSFPTGDNTEAFF. In DNA form, the CDR3 reads TGTGCCAGCAGCTTTCCGACAGGGGATAACACTGAAGCTTTCTTT. The full variable domain, with the rest looked up from reference TRBV7-2 and TRBJ1-1, is GAGVSQSPSNKVTEKGKDVELRCDPISGHTALYWYRQSLGQGLEFLIYFQGNSAPDKSGLPSDRFSAERTGGSVSTLTIQRTQQEDSAVYLCASSFPTGDNTEAFFGQGTRLTVV.

This clonotype was seen a single time. The chain joins TRBV28 to TRBJ2-5; 10 bases are shared with TRBD1. With 3 bases clipped from V and 3 bases from J, the junction kept 4 bases outside the gene matches. This CDR3 has 15 amino acids. Germline-derived CDR1 and CDR2 are MDHEN and SYDVKM. The CDR3 DNA is TGTGCCAGCAGTTTTTATGGGACAGGGGAAGAGACCCAGTACTTC. This gives the protein CASSFYGTGEETQYF.

A few counts support this clonotype. The chain is built from TRBV6-5 and TRBJ1-1, with D possibly matching TRBD1 (6 bases). This CDR3 comprises 14 residues. V was cut by 5 bases and J by 4 bases, with 14 bases left in between. The germline V gene has CDR1 MNHEY and CDR2 SVGAGI. The chain's CDR3 is CASSGTSQATEAFF. The CDR3 DNA reads TGTGCCAGCAGTGGGACAAGCCAGGCCACTGAAGCTTTCTTT.

Remarks on this clonotype: A read error may explain this, as a much larger clone is one base away. The V call is TRBV7-2, the J call TRBJ2-5, with 7 bases identical to TRBD2. CDR1 SGHTA and CDR2 FQGNSA come from the germline V gene. The CDR3 loop spans 15 amino acids. The J segment lost 11 bases and the V segment lost 1 base, leaving 13 bases of the junction unmatched. The CDR3 DNA is TGTGCCAGCAGCTTAGGAGCGGGGTCTAACAATGAGCAGTACTTC. Residues: CASSLGAGSNNEQYF.

The V and J genes are TRBV18 and TRBJ1-5; perhaps TRBD1 as D (5 bases). Germline V gives CDR1 KGHSH, CDR2 LQKENI. V was trimmed by 6 bases and J by 0 bases, leaving 12 bases between them. CDR3 length: 15 amino acids. The CDR3 spells CASSEGTGSNQPQHF. The CDR3 nucleotides are TGTGCCAGCTCCGAAGGGACGGGTAGCAATCAGCCCCAGCATTTT.

This clonotype showed up many times. V usage is TRBV12-3 or TRBV12-4 and J usage is TRBJ2-7; maybe TRBD1 (6 bases). The CDR3 is 16 amino acids. Trimming shortened V by 5 bases and J by 0 bases, and 17 bases separated the two germline ends. The CDR3 bases are TGTGCCAGCAGTCCCGACAGGACAACTAGCTCCTACGAGCAGTACTTC. It translates to CASSPDRTTSSYEQYF.

This CDR3 is CASRRQGRPDTQYF. The CDR3 DNA is TGTGCCAGCAGGCGACAGGGTAGGCCAGATACGCAGTATTTT. V gene TRBV6-2 or TRBV6-3 combines with J gene TRBJ2-3; TRBD1 matches at 7 bases. Germline V gene data show CDR1 as MNHEY and CDR2 as SVGEGT. The CDR3 spans 14 residues. With V trimmed by 6 bases and J by 4 bases, 7 bases remained unmatched.

This clonotype was seen a handful of times. The V and J genes are TRBV9 and TRBJ2-7, with 10 bases that match TRBD2. This CDR3 comprises 16 residues. Germline V lookup: CDR1 SGDLS, CDR2 YYNGEE. The J segment lost 0 bases and the V segment lost 0 bases, leaving 3 bases of the junction unmatched. The CDR3 loop is CASSVAAGGFSYEQYF. The CDR3 nucleotides are TGTGCCAGCAGCGTAGCAGCGGGGGGGTTCTCCTACGAGCAGTACTTC.

At least ten counts were recorded for this clonotype. The chain carries TRBV20-1 and TRBJ2-3; the D gene is possibly TRBD2 (5 bases). Trimming pared 6 bases from V and 5 bases from J, leaving 12 bases between. Germline loops: CDR1 DFQATT, CDR2 SNEGSKA (reference sequence). This CDR3 has 12 residues. The CDR3 bases are TGCAGTGCCCCGGATGGAGGAGATACGCAGTATTTT. Translated, it gives CSAPDGGDTQYF.

Concerning this clonotype itself: Possible read error: a much larger clone is one base away. The rearrangement links TRBV24-1 to TRBJ2-1; D is possibly TRBD1 (6 bases). The J call may be mistaken, given a closer DNA end match to TRBJ2-7. The CDR3 is 16 residues long. The germline CDR1 and CDR2 sequences are KGHDR and SFDVKD. The DNA of the CDR3 is TGTGCCACCAGTGATTTCCAGGGGCGATCCTACAATGAGCAGTACTTC. Translated, it gives CATSDFQGRSYNEQYF.

Remarks on this clonotype: A much bigger clone sits one base away, suggesting this may be a read error. This rearrangement joins TRBV12-3 or TRBV12-4 to TRBJ2-5, with a possible D match to TRBD1 (5 bases). This CDR3 region has 14 residues. The CDR3 sequence: CASSFRGLEESQYF. As DNA, the CDR3 is TGTGCCAGCAGTTTTAGGGGATTGGAAGAGTCCCAGTACTTC.

This chain joins TRBV29-1 and TRBJ1-1; D is unresolved. This CDR3 is 13 amino acids long. Germline V gives CDR1 SQVTM, CDR2 ANQGSEA. The V gene lost 4 bases and the J gene lost 6 bases, with 15 bases spanning the gap. The CDR3 spells CSVVRDGAAEAFF. The DNA for the CDR3 is TGCAGCGTTGTAAGGGATGGAGCTGCTGAAGCTTTCTTT.

This clonotype was found many times. The V and J genes are TRBV4-2 and TRBJ2-3; 8 nucleotides agree with TRBD2. The CDR3 spans 15 residues. Germline V gives CDR1 LGHNA, CDR2 YNFKEQ. V was pared by 0 bases and J by 3 bases, with 2 bases of the junction left unmatched. DNA of the CDR3: TGTGCCAGCAGCCAAGAGGCTAGCGGGACAGATACGCAGTATTTT. Its translation: CASSQEASGTDTQYF.

V usage is TRBV25-1 and J usage is TRBJ2-2, with D uncertain. Looked up from germline, CDR1 is MGHDK and CDR2 is SYGVNS. The CDR3 covers 13 residues. Trimming cost V 3 bases and J 4 bases, with 6 bases left between them. The CDR3 DNA reads as TGTGCCAGCAGTGAGGGCCGCACCGGGGAGCTGTTTTTT. This encodes CASSEGRTGELFF.

About this clonotype itself: A junction end diverges from the germline sequence, so it may reflect a read error. This chain links TRBV11-2 with TRBJ1-4, with 10 bases that match TRBD1. CDR3 length: 21 amino acids. CDR1 is SGHAT, CDR2 FQNNGV, per germline. CDR3 amino acids: CAGSLGGIPDRGLSTNEKLFF. CDR3 DNA sequence: TGTGCCGGCAGCTTAGGCGGGATTCCAGACAGGGGGCTTTCAACTAATGAAAAACTGTTTTTT.

The table lists this clonotype with a few counts. A read error may explain this, as a much larger clone is one base away. The J gene is TRBJ2-5, the V gene TRBV20-1, with D unclear. This CDR3 spans 12 amino acids. Trimming removed 6 bases at V and 11 bases at J, with 19 bases between. Germline V gene sequence: CDR1 DFQATT, CDR2 SNEGSKA (reference sequence). The CDR3 is CSAPLVFDEQYF. The CDR3 bases are TGCAGTGCCCCTTTGGTTTTCGATGAGCAGTACTTC.

This clonotype was recorded many times. This rearrangement joins TRBV4-2 to TRBJ2-6, with a tentative D call TRBD2 (6 bases). The length of the CDR3 is 17 residues. Germline V lookup: CDR1 LGHNA, CDR2 YNFKEQ. Trimming left V 1 base short and J 0 bases short, with 10 bases between. The CDR3 DNA follows: TGTGCCAGCAGCCAAGTCTGGGAGGCCTCTGGGGCCAACGTCCTGACTTTC. Translating it yields CASSQVWEASGANVLTF.